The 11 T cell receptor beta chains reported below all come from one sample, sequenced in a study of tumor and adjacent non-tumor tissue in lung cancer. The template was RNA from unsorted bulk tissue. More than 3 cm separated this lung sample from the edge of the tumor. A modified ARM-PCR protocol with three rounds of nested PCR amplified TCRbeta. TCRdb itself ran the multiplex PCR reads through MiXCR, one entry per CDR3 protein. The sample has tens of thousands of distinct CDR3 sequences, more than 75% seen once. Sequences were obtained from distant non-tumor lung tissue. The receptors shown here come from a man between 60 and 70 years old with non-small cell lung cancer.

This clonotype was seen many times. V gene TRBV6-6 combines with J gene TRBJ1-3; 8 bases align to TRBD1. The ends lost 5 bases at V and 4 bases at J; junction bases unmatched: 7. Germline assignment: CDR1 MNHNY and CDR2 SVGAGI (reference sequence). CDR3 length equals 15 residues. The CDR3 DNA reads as TGTGCCAGCAGTCTTCAGGGGGCGCGGGGAAACACCATATATTTT. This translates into CASSLQGARGNTIYF.

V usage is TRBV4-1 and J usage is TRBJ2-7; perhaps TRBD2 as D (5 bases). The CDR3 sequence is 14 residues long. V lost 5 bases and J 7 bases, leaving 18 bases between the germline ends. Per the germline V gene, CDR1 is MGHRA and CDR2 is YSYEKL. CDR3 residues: CASSESGGGREQYF. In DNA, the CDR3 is TGCGCCAGCAGCGAAAGCGGCGGAGGAAGGGAGCAGTACTTC.

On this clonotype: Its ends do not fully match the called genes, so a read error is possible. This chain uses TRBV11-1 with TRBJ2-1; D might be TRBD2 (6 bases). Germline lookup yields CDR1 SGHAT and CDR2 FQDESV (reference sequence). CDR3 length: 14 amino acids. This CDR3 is CPSERLEGRGEHFF. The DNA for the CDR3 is TGTCCCAGCGAGAGGTTGGAGGGCCGTGGTGAGCACTTCTTC.

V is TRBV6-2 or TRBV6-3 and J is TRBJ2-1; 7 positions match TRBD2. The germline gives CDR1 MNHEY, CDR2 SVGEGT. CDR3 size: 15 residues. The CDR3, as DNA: TGTGTCAGTAGTTACTCCGGACTAGTCAACGATGAGCAGTTCTTC. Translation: CVSSYSGLVNDEQFF.

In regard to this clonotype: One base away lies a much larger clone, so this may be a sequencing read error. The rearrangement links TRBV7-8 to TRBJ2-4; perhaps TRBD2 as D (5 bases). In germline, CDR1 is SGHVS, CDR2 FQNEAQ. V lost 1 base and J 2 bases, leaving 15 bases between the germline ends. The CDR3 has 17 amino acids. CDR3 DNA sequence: TGTGCCAGCAGCTTAGGCGGGCCTAGCCAGACCAAAAACATTCAGTACTTC. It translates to CASSLGGPSQTKNIQYF.

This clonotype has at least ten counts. The CDR3 sequence is CASSLGGADTGELFF. CDR3 in DNA: TGCGCCAGCAGCTTGGGGGGCGCAGATACCGGGGAGCTGTTTTTT. The gene calls are TRBV5-1 and TRBJ2-2; D is possibly TRBD1 (5 bases). From germline, CDR1 is SGHRS and CDR2 YFSETQ. The CDR3 runs 15 residues. With 0 bases removed from V and 5 bases from J, the gap between germline ends came to 11 bases.

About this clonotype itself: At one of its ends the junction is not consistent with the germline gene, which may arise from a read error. DNA for the CDR3: TGTACTAGTGGCCCGGACACCAATCAGCCCCAGCATTTT. Its translation: CTSGPDTNQPQHF. The chain joins TRBV12-5 to TRBJ1-5; tentatively, D is TRBD1 (5 bases). The CDR3 length is 13 residues. Germline V gene sequence: CDR1 LGHNT, CDR2 FRNRAP.

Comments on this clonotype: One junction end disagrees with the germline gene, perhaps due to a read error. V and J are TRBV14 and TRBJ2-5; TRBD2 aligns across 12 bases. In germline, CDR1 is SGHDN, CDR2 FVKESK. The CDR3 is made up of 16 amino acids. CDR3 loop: CVSSHWTSGKQETQYF. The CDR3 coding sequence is TGTGTCAGCAGCCACTGGACTAGCGGGAAGCAAGAGACCCAGTACTTC.

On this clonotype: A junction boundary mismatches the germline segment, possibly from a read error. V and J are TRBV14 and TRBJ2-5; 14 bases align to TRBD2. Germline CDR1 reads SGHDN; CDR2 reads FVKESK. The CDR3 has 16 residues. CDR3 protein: CARSHLTSGREETQYF. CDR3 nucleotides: TGTGCCAGAAGCCATTTGACTAGCGGGAGGGAAGAGACCCAGTACTTC.

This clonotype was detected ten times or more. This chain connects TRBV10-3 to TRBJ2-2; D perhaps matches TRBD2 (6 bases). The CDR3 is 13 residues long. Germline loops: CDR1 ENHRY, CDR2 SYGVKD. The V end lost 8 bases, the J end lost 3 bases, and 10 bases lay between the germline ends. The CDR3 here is CAISGGDTGELFF. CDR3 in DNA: TGTGCCATCTCGGGCGGGGACACCGGGGAGCTGTTTTTT.

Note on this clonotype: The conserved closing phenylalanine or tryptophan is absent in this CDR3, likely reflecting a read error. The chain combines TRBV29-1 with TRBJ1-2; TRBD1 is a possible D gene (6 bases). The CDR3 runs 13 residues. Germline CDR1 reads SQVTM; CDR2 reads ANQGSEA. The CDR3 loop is CCVLGGGETGYTI. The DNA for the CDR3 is TGCTGCGTCCTGGGGGGGGGCGAGACTGGCTACACCATC.